One and the same sample provided the 17 T cell receptor beta chains below, sequenced in a study of T cell repertoires in cytomegalovirus infection. A single record per CDR3 protein comes from TCRdb applying MiXCR to the reads. Of approximately 700,000 distinct CDR3 sequences listed, 35% to 45% were seen once; the top ten hold 2.8%. The sequenced material came from PBMCs. The source is a human donor in good health (CMV status not recorded). Some clones in this sample may be carry-over from other donors' samples.

Comments on this clonotype: A single base separates this from a much larger clone, so it may be a read error. The chain combines TRBV7-2 with TRBJ2-2; D is unresolved. The CDR3 consists of 14 residues. The V end was cut by 7 bases, the J end by 9 bases, with 18 bases between. CDR1 and CDR2 (germline): SGHTA, FQGNSA. This CDR3 is CASTPTSPPWELFF. CDR3 coding DNA: TGTGCCAGCACCCCCACTTCGCCCCCCTGGGAGCTGTTTTTT. The full variable domain, completed using reference TRBV7-2 and TRBJ2-2, is GAGVSQSPSNKVTEKGKDVELRCDPISGHTALYWYRQSLGQGLEFLIYFQGNSAPDKSGLPSDRFSAERTGGSVSTLTIQRTQQEDSAVYLCASTPTSPPWELFFGEGSRLTVL.

The chain links TRBV4-1 to TRBJ2-4; D is uncertain. The germline CDR1 and CDR2 sequences are MGHRA and YSYEKL. This CDR3 region has 15 residues. The V end was cut by 6 bases, the J end by 0 bases, with 12 bases between. The CDR3 loop reads CASRPLVEAKNIQYF. CDR3 in DNA: TGCGCCAGCAGACCCTTAGTAGAAGCCAAAAACATTCAGTACTTC.

The chain is built from TRBV5-4 and TRBJ2-3, with 7 bases lining up with TRBD2. V shed 3 bases, J shed 1 base, and the junction held 8 bases outside the gene matches. The CDR3 extends over 16 amino acids. CDR1 and CDR2 (germline): SGHNT, YYREEE (reference sequence). CDR3 amino acids: CASSSGGGAGTDTQYF. As DNA, the CDR3 is TGTGCCAGCAGCTCGGGGGGTGGGGCGGGCACAGATACGCAGTATTTT.

In its sample, this clonotype was seen a few times. The chain uses TRBV5-6 and TRBJ1-4, with D tentatively TRBD1 (6 bases). V was clipped by 4 bases and J by 8 bases, with 21 bases between them. This CDR3 is built from 16 residues. Per germline, CDR1 SGHDT and CDR2 YYEEEE. The CDR3 sequence: CASSLGAGDGREKLFF. The CDR3 DNA reads as TGTGCCAGCAGCCTAGGCGCAGGGGATGGGCGCGAAAAACTGTTTTTT.

This clonotype occurred many times. This chain joins TRBV27 and TRBJ1-4; D is undetermined. Germline V gene data show CDR1 as MNHEY and CDR2 as SMNVEV (reference sequence). Trimming removed 5 bases from V and 1 base from J, with 5 bases in between. This CDR3 has 13 amino acids. The DNA of the CDR3 is TGTGCCAGCAGTAGGAGAACTAATGAAAAACTGTTTTTT. Its translation: CASSRRTNEKLFF.

This clonotype was counted many times. As DNA, the CDR3 is TGTGCCAGCAGCTCGGCGCGGGACAGTCTCTCTGGGGCCAACGTCCTGACTTTC. This sequence encodes CASSSARDSLSGANVLTF. The gene calls are TRBV7-9 and TRBJ2-6; possibly TRBD1 for D (7 bases). CDR3 length equals 18 residues. Germline CDR1 reads SEHNR; CDR2 reads FQNEAQ (reference sequence). Trimming took 4 bases from V and 0 from J, leaving 16 bases between them.

V gene TRBV19 combines with J gene TRBJ1-1; 11 bases are a match to TRBD1. Germline CDR1 LNHDA, CDR2 SQIVND (reference sequence). CDR3 size: 15 residues. V dropped 9 bases and J dropped 3; count of bases not matched to a gene: 9. The CDR3 DNA reads TGTGCCAGCTACTACGCGGGACAGGGGGACACTGAAGCTTTCTTT. It encodes CASYYAGQGDTEAFF.

This chain joins TRBV27 and TRBJ2-7; D might be TRBD1 (6 bases). Trimming removed 5 bases from V and 2 bases from J, with 19 bases in between. Germline V lookup: CDR1 MNHEY, CDR2 SMNVEV (reference sequence). The CDR3 runs 16 residues. CDR3 coding DNA: TGTGCCAGCAGTGAATACGTCAACAGGGCAGCCTACGAGCAGTACTTC. This translates into CASSEYVNRAAYEQYF.

The V gene is TRBV28, the J gene TRBJ2-7, with 12 bases fitting TRBD1. The CDR3 is made up of 16 amino acids. The V segment lost 4 bases and the J segment 5 bases; nucleotides outside the gene matches: 9. Per the germline V gene, CDR1 is MDHEN and CDR2 is SYDVKM. CDR3 nucleotides: TGTGCCAGCAGTTCGATTGGGACAGGGGGCCTCAACGAGCAGTACTTC. It encodes CASSSIGTGGLNEQYF.

This clonotype was seen more than once but under ten times. The chain carries TRBV7-9 and TRBJ2-5; D remains ambiguous. The V gene's germline CDR1 is SEHNR and CDR2 FQNEAQ (reference sequence). There are 11 residues in the CDR3. The germline V and J ends were trimmed by 8 bases and 4 bases, with 8 bases remaining between them. CDR3: CASGLGETQYF. Written as DNA, the CDR3 is TGTGCCAGCGGGTTGGGAGAGACCCAGTACTTC.

This chain connects TRBV28 to TRBJ2-1; the match to TRBD2 covers 10 bases. The CDR3 sequence is 15 residues long. V shed 3 bases, J shed 7 bases, and the junction held 6 bases outside the gene matches. Per the germline V gene, CDR1 is MDHEN and CDR2 is SYDVKM. The CDR3 bases are TGTGCCAGCAGTTTGGGAGCGGGGGGGATTAATGAGCAGTTCTTC. Translating it yields CASSLGAGGINEQFF.

This clonotype was seen a handful of times. CDR3 nucleotide sequence: TGTGCCAGTAGAGAAACAGGGGGCGCACGGCAGCCCCAGCATTTT. This codes for CASRETGGARQPQHF. The chain uses TRBV19 and TRBJ1-5, with 9 bases matching TRBD1. Per the germline V gene, CDR1 is LNHDA and CDR2 is SQIVND (reference sequence). V lost 6 bases and J lost 7; bases outside the gene matches: 10. CDR3 size: 15 residues.

This clonotype occurred many times. The rearrangement uses TRBV7-8 and TRBJ2-1; perhaps TRBD2 as D (5 bases). This CDR3 region has 16 residues. The V end lost 1 base, the J end lost 0 bases, and 10 bases lay between the germline ends. Germline CDR1 and CDR2: SGHVS and FQNEAQ. CDR3 residues: CASSLVQRSSYNEQFF. In nucleotides, the CDR3 is TGTGCCAGCAGCTTAGTTCAGCGGAGCTCCTACAATGAGCAGTTCTTC.

The V call is TRBV24-1, the J call TRBJ1-5; unclear D gene. Trimming left V 9 bases short and J 8 bases short, with 16 bases between. Germline V CDR1 and CDR2: KGHDR, SFDVKD. This CDR3 spans 13 amino acids. CDR3 sequence reads: CATCQAFGKPQHF. Here the CDR3 DNA reads TGTGCCACCTGCCAGGCATTTGGTAAGCCCCAGCATTTT.

This clonotype was seen a handful of times. The chain's CDR3 is CASRLRTGIDGYTF. Here the CDR3 DNA reads TGTGCCAGCAGATTACGGACAGGGATCGATGGCTACACCTTC. This chain links TRBV6-5 with TRBJ1-2; TRBD1 aligns across 8 bases. The CDR3 covers 14 residues. Looked up from germline, CDR1 is MNHEY and CDR2 is SVGAGI. V was clipped by 6 bases and J by 6 bases; unmatched bases: 9.

This chain connects TRBV19 to TRBJ1-4, with D uncertain. The CDR3 consists of 14 residues. The germline gives CDR1 LNHDA, CDR2 SQIVND (reference sequence). Trimming cost V 5 bases and J 4 bases, with 11 bases left between them. CDR3 DNA sequence: TGTGCCAGTAGTCCTAACGGACGTAATGAAAAACTGTTTTTT. Residues: CASSPNGRNEKLFF.

This clonotype was seen once. The rearrangement links TRBV28 to TRBJ2-3, with TRBD2 as a possible D gene (6 bases). The germline gives CDR1 MDHEN, CDR2 SYDVKM. V lost 6 bases and J 1 base, leaving 17 bases between the germline ends. This CDR3 has 16 amino acids. CDR3 nucleotides: TGTGCCAGCAGAGGGGATGCGGGATACGGCACAGATACGCAGTATTTT. Amino acid sequence: CASRGDAGYGTDTQYF.